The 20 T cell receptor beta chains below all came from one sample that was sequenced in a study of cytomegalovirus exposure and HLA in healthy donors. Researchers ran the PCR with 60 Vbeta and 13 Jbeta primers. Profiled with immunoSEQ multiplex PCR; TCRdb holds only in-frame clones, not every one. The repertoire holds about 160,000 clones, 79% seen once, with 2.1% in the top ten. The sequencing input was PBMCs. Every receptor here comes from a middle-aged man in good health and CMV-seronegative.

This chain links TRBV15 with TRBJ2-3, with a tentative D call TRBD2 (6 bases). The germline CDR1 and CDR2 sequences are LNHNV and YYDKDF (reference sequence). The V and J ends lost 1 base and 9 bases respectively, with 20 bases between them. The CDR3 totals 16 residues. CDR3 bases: TGTGCCACCAGCAGAGGTTTCAGTGGAGGGGCACGGACGCAGTATTTT. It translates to CATSRGFSGGARTQYF.

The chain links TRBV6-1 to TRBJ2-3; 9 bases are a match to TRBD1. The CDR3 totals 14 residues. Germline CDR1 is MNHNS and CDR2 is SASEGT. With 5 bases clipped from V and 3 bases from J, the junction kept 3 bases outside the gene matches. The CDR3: CASSKDRGTDTQYF. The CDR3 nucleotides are TGTGCCAGCAGTAAGGACAGGGGTACAGATACGCAGTATTTT.

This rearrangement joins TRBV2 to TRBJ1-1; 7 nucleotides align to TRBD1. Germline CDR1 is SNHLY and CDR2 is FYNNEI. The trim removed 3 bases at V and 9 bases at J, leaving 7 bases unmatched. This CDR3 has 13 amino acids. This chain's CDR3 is CASSERTGEQAFF. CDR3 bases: TGTGCCAGCAGTGAGAGGACAGGCGAGCAAGCTTTCTTT.

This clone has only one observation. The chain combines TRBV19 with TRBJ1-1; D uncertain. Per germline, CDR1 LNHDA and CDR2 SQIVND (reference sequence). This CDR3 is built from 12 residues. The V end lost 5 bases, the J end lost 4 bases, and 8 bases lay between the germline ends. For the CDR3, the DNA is TGTGCCAGTAGTGCGAGGTCCACTGAAGCTTTCTTT. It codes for CASSARSTEAFF.

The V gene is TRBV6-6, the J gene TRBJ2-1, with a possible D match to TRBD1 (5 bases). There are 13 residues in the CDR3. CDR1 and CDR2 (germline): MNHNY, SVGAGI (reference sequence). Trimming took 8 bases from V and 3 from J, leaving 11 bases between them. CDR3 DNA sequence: TGTGCCAGCCTCGCAGGGAACTACAATGAGCAGTTCTTC. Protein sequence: CASLAGNYNEQFF.

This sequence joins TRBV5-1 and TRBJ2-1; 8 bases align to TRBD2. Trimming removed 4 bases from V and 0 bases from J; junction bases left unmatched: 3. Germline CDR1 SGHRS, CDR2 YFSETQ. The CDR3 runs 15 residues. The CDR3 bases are TGCGCCAGCAGCCGTAGCGGGGTCTCCTACAATGAGCAGTTCTTC. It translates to CASSRSGVSYNEQFF. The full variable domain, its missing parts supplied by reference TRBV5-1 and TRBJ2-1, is KAGVTQTPRYLIKTRGQQVTLSCSPISGHRSVSWYQQTPGQGLQFLFEYFSETQRNKGNFPGRFSGRQFSNSRSEMNVSTLELGDSALYLCASSRSGVSYNEQFFGPGTRLTVL.

This chain's CDR3 is CASSRLAGGPAAQETQYF. In nucleotides, the CDR3 is TGTGCCAGCAGCCGACTAGCGGGAGGGCCCGCGGCACAAGAGACCCAGTACTTC. This rearrangement joins TRBV14 to TRBJ2-5; 14 bases line up with TRBD2. Trimming cost V 4 bases and J 2 bases; bases outside gene matches: 9. Germline CDR1 is SGHDN and CDR2 is FVKESK. The CDR3 has 18 residues.

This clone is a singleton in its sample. The CDR3 bases are TGCAGCGCCTACAGGGGGACCGGGGAGCTGTTTTTT. Protein sequence: CSAYRGTGELFF. The rearrangement uses TRBV29-1 and TRBJ2-2; 8 nucleotides match TRBD1. CDR1 is SQVTM and CDR2 is ANQGSEA in the germline V gene. The ends lost 7 bases at V and 5 bases at J; junction bases unmatched: 3. The CDR3 is 12 residues long.

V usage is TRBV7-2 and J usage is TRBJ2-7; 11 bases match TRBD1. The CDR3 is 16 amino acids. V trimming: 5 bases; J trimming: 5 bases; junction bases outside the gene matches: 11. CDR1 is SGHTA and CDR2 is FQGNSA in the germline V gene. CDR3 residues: CASSLGQGAIADEQYF. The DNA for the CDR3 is TGTGCCAGCAGCCTTGGACAGGGGGCGATTGCGGACGAGCAGTACTTC.

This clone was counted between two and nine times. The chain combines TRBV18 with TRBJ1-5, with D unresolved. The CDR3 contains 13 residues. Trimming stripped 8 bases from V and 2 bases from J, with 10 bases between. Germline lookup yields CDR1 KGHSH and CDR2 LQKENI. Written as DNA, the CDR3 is TGTGCCAGCCAAAGGGAGCGCAATCAGCCCCAGCATTTT. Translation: CASQRERNQPQHF.

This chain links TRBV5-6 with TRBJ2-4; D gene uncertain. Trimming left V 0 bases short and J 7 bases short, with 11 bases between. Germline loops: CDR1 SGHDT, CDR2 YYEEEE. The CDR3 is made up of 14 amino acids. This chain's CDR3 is CASSLVVIGNIQYF. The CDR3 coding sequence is TGTGCCAGCAGCTTGGTCGTTATCGGGAACATTCAGTACTTC.

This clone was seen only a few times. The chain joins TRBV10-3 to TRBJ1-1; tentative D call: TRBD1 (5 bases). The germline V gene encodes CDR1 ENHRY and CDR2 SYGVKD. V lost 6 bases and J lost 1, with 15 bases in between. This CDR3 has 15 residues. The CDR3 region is CAIRPGGESNTEAFF. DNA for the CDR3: TGTGCCATCAGGCCGGGGGGGGAGTCGAACACTGAAGCTTTCTTT.

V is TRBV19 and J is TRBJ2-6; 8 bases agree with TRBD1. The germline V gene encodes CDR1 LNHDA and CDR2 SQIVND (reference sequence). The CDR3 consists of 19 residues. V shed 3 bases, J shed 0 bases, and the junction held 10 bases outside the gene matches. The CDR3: CASSIGAGGLGSGANVLTF. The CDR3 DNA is TGTGCCAGTAGTATCGGGGCAGGGGGCCTCGGCTCTGGGGCCAACGTCCTGACTTTC. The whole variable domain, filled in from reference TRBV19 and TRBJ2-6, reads DGGITQSPKYLFRKEGQNVTLSCEQNLNHDAMYWYRQDPGQGLRLIYYSQIVNDFQKGDIAEGYSVSREKKESFPLTVTSAQKNPTAFYLCASSIGAGGLGSGANVLTFGAGSRLTVL.

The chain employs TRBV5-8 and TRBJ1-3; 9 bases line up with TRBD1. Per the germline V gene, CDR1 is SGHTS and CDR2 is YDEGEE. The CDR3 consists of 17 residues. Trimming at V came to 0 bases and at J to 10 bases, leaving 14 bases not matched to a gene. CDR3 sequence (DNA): TGTGCCAGCAGCTTGGCCACCGGGACAGGGAGTGGAGATACCATATATTTT. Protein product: CASSLATGTGSGDTIYF.

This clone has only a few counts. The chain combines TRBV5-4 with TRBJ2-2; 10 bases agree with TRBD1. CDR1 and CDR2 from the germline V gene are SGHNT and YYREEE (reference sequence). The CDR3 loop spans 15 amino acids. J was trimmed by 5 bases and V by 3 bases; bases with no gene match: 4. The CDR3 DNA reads TGTGCCAGCAGCTCGGGACAGGGGACGACCGGGGAGCTGTTTTTT. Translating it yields CASSSGQGTTGELFF.

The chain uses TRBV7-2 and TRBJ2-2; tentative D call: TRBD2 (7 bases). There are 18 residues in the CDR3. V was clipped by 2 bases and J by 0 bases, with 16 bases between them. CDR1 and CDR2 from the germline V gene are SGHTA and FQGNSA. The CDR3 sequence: CASSLRGGVGANTGELFF. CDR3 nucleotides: TGTGCCAGCAGCTTAAGGGGGGGGGTTGGGGCGAACACCGGGGAGCTGTTTTTT. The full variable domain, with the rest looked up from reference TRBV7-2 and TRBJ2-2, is GAGVSQSPSNKVTEKGKDVELRCDPISGHTALYWYRQSLGQGLEFLIYFQGNSAPDKSGLPSDRFSAERTGGSVSTLTIQRTQQEDSAVYLCASSLRGGVGANTGELFFGEGSRLTVL.

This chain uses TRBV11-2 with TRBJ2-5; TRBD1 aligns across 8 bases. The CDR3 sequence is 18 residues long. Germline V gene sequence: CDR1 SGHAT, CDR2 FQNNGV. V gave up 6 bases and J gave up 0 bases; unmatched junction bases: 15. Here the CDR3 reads CASREGVGTGTYQETQYF. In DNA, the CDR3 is TGTGCCAGCAGGGAGGGTGTTGGGACAGGAACGTACCAAGAGACCCAGTACTTC.

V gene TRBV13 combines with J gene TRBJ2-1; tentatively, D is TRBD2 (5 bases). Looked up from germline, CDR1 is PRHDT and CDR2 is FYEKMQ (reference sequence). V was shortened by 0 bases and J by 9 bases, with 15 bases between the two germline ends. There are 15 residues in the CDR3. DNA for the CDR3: TGTGCCAGCAGCTTAGGGGGGAGCGCTGTGGGTGAGCAGTTCTTC. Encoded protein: CASSLGGSAVGEQFF.

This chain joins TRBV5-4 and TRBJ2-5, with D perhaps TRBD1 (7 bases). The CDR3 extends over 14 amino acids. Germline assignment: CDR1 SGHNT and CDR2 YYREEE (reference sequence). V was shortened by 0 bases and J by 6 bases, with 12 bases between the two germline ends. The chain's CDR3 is CASSLEGAGKTQYF. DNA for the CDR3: TGTGCCAGCAGCTTGGAGGGGGCGGGGAAGACCCAGTACTTC.

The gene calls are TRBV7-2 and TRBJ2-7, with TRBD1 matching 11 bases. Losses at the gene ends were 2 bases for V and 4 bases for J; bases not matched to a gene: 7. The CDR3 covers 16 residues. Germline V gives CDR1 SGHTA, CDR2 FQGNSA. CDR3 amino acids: CASSLFGTGGWYEQYF. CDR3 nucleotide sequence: TGTGCCAGCAGCTTATTCGGGACAGGGGGTTGGTACGAGCAGTACTTC.